These 14 T cell receptor beta chains originate from one sample sequenced in a study of blood T cell repertoires in COVID-19. Method: immunoSEQ multiplex PCR; TCRdb's copy keeps in-frame clones and lacks some. The top ten hold 2.5% to 3.5% of the sample, which has 200,000 or so clones, roughly 86% seen once. Sequencing input: peripheral blood. All receptors come from a woman aged 55-70 years with acute or convalescent COVID-19.

This rearrangement joins TRBV2 to TRBJ2-7, with 7 bases aligning to TRBD2. Trimming removed 7 bases from V and 3 bases from J; junction bases left unmatched: 12. The CDR3 consists of 15 residues. Germline CDR1 reads SNHLY; CDR2 reads FYNNEI. In nucleotides, the CDR3 is TGTGCCAGCACCCCTATCGGAGGGACTAACTACGAGCAGTACTTC. Encoded protein: CASTPIGGTNYEQYF. The whole variable domain, remainder taken from reference TRBV2 and TRBJ2-7, is EPEVTQTPSHQVTQMGQEVILRCVPISNHLYFYWYRQILGQKVEFLVSFYNNEISEKSEIFDDQFSVERPDGSNFTLKIRSTKLEDSAMYFCASTPIGGTNYEQYFGPGTRLTVT.

The J gene is TRBJ2-1, the V gene TRBV5-4; 15 bases fit TRBD2. CDR1 and CDR2 from the germline V gene are SGHNT and YYREEE (reference sequence). The CDR3 sequence is 16 residues long. Trimming took 3 bases from V and 7 from J; bases not matched to a gene: 5. CDR3 loop: CASSSAGTSGRNEQFF. CDR3 in DNA: TGTGCCAGCAGCTCGGCCGGGACTAGCGGGAGGAATGAGCAGTTCTTC.

The CDR3 nucleotides are TGCGCCAGCAGCTCCGGGAGCGGTGAGATGAACACTGAAGCTTTCTTT. Translating it yields CASSSGSGEMNTEAFF. The chain carries TRBV5-1 and TRBJ1-1; no reliable D call. V dropped 3 bases and J dropped 0 bases, with 15 bases sitting between them. The CDR3 extends over 16 amino acids. The germline V gene encodes CDR1 SGHRS and CDR2 YFSETQ. The whole variable domain, remainder taken from reference TRBV5-1 and TRBJ1-1, is KAGVTQTPRYLIKTRGQQVTLSCSPISGHRSVSWYQQTPGQGLQFLFEYFSETQRNKGNFPGRFSGRQFSNSRSEMNVSTLELGDSALYLCASSSGSGEMNTEAFFGQGTRLTVV.

The chain is built from TRBV7-9 and TRBJ2-1; 9 bases agree with TRBD1. The V and J ends lost 5 bases and 3 bases, in that order; junction bases with no gene match: 11. The germline V gene has CDR1 SEHNR and CDR2 FQNEAQ (reference sequence). The CDR3 contains 17 residues. Written as DNA, the CDR3 is TGTGCCAGCAGCCCGGTGGGGGGACAGGGTGGCTACAATGAGCAGTTCTTC. This gives the protein CASSPVGGQGGYNEQFF.

The chain has TRBV7-3 and TRBJ2-7; weak D call: TRBD1 (5 bases). V gave up 2 bases and J gave up 6 bases, with 11 bases separating them. CDR1 is SGHTA, CDR2 FQGTGA, per germline. CDR3 length equals 13 residues. This CDR3 is CASSLSGFGEQYF. The CDR3 DNA reads as TGTGCCAGCAGCTTATCAGGGTTCGGCGAGCAGTACTTC.

This clone has only a few counts. This chain joins TRBV19 and TRBJ1-1, with a weak D call TRBD1 (6 bases). The V gene's germline CDR1 is LNHDA and CDR2 SQIVND (reference sequence). V shed 11 bases and J shed 4 bases, with 17 bases lying between them. The CDR3 has 13 residues. CDR3 residues: CACYQGYGTEAFF. The CDR3 DNA follows: TGTGCCTGCTACCAGGGGTACGGCACTGAAGCTTTCTTT.

V gene TRBV6-5 combines with J gene TRBJ2-3; TRBD2 agrees at 7 bases. The CDR3 has 15 amino acids. With V trimmed by 8 bases and J by 0 bases, 8 bases remained unmatched. Per the germline V gene, CDR1 is MNHEY and CDR2 is SVGAGI. In DNA, the CDR3 is TGTGCCAGCGAACGCGGGAGTTATAGCACAGATACGCAGTATTTT. Its protein is CASERGSYSTDTQYF.

The genes are TRBV3-1 (or the pseudogene TRBV3-2) and TRBJ1-6; maybe TRBD1 (5 bases). This CDR3 is built from 16 residues. The germline V gene has CDR1 LGHDT and CDR2 YNNKEL (reference sequence). Trimming took off 4 bases at V and 1 base at J, with 11 bases between the two ends. The DNA of the CDR3 is TGTGCCAGCAGCCCCAAGACAGCTTCCTATAATTCACCCCTCCACTTT. Residues: CASSPKTASYNSPLHF.

This sequence joins TRBV5-8 and TRBJ2-3; the D gene is possibly TRBD1 (6 bases). Trimming stripped 4 bases from V and 1 base from J, with 13 bases between. CDR1 and CDR2 from the germline V gene are SGHTS and YDEGEE. The CDR3 runs to 15 residues. CDR3 region: CASSHRQARTDTQYF. CDR3 coding DNA: TGTGCCAGCAGCCATAGACAGGCACGCACAGATACGCAGTATTTT.

This chain joins TRBV6-5 and TRBJ2-1; the D gene is possibly TRBD1 (6 bases). CDR1 is MNHEY and CDR2 is SVGAGI in the germline V gene. V dropped 6 bases and J dropped 7 bases, with 16 bases sitting between them. CDR3 length: 14 amino acids. CDR3 amino acids: CASRVGDTWNEQFF. The DNA for the CDR3 is TGTGCCAGCAGGGTGGGGGACACATGGAATGAGCAGTTCTTC.

This chain connects TRBV30 to TRBJ2-7, with 7 bases lining up with TRBD1. Trimming removed 4 bases from V and 7 bases from J; junction bases left unmatched: 7. This CDR3 has 12 amino acids. The germline V gene has CDR1 GTSNPN and CDR2 SVGIG (reference sequence). The CDR3 DNA reads as TGTGCCTGGAAAAGGACAGGAACGGAGCAGTACTTC. Protein product: CAWKRTGTEQYF. Based on the CDR3 plus reference TRBV30 and TRBJ2-7, the full variable domain is SQTIHQWPATLVQPVGSPLSLECTVEGTSNPNLYWYRQAAGRGLQLLFYSVGIGQISSEVPQNLSASRPQDRQFILSSKKLLLSDSGFYLCAWKRTGTEQYFGPGTRLTVT.

J is TRBJ2-7 and V is TRBV12-5; D is unclear. V shed 1 base and J shed 3 bases, with 7 bases lying between them. CDR1 and CDR2 (germline): LGHNT, FRNRAP. This CDR3 is 13 amino acids long. CDR3 sequence reads: CASGLDSFYEQYF. The CDR3 DNA follows: TGTGCTAGTGGTTTGGACAGTTTCTACGAGCAGTACTTC.

The chain joins TRBV7-9 to TRBJ2-2; maybe TRBD2 (5 bases). With 6 bases removed from V and 7 bases from J, the gap between germline ends came to 15 bases. Germline V CDR1 and CDR2: SEHNR, FQNEAQ (reference sequence). The CDR3 covers 14 residues. The CDR3 coding sequence is TGTGCCAGCAGGATAACACCTCGGGGCGGGGAGCTGTTTTTT. It translates to CASRITPRGGELFF. Full variable domain (remainder filled in from reference TRBV7-9 and TRBJ2-2): DTGVSQNPRHKITKRGQNVTFRCDPISEHNRLYWYRQTLGQGPEFLTYFQNEAQLEKSRLLSDRFSAERPKGSFSTLEIQRTEQGDSAMYLCASRITPRGGELFFGEGSRLTVL.

This chain links TRBV5-1 with TRBJ2-7; 9 nucleotides match TRBD1. This CDR3 has 16 amino acids. The germline gives CDR1 SGHRS, CDR2 YFSETQ. The J segment lost 5 bases and the V segment lost 0 bases, leaving 9 bases of the junction unmatched. CDR3: CASSLEGQGGSDEQYF. CDR3 DNA: TGCGCCAGCAGCTTGGAGGGACAGGGAGGATCTGACGAGCAGTACTTC.